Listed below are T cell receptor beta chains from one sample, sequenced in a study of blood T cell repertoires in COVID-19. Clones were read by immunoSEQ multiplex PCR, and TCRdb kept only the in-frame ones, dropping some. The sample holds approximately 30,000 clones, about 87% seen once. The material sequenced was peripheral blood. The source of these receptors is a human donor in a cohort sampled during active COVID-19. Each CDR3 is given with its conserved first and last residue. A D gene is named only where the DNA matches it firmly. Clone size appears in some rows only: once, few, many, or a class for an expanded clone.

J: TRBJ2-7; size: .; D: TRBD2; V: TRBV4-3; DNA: TGCGCCAGCAGCCCCGGGGGGGCCCCAGCCTACGAGCAGTACTTC; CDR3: CASSPGGAPAYEQYF
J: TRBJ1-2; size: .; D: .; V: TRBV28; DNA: TGTGCCAGCAGTCCACTGGGGGCAGCTTACCCTGCGGGCTACACCTTC; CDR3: CASSPLGAAYPAGYTF
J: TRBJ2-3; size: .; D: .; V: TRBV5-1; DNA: TGCGCCAGCAGCTTGGCCGAGGGTATCGCAGATACGCAGTATTTT; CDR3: CASSLAEGIADTQYF
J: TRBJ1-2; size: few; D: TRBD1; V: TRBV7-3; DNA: TGTGCCAGCAGCGTACAGGGGGCGAATTACTATGGCTACACCTTC; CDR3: CASSVQGANYYGYTF
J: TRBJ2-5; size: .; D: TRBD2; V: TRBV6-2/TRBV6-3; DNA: TGTGCCAGCAGTCGCGGACTAGCGGGGAGTCGGGGGTCAGAGACCCAGTACTTC; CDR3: CASSRGLAGSRGSETQYF
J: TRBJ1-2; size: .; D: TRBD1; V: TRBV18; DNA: TGTGCCAGCTCACGGGATAACAGGGGAAGGTCGGATGGCTACACCTTC; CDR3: CASSRDNRGRSDGYTF
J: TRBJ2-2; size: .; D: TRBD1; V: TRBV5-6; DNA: TGTGCCAGCAGCTTGGGGGTTGACAGGGGAAGGATCGGGGAGCTGTTTTTT; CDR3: CASSLGVDRGRIGELFF
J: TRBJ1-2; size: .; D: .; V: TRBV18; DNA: TGTGCCAGCTCACCCGAGACAAGCTATGGCTACACCTTC; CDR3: CASSPETSYGYTF
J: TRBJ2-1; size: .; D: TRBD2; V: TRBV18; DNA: TGTGCCAGCTCACCTCGCAGAGTCGGCGGGGGGAACTACAATGAGCAGTTCTTC; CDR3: CASSPRRVGGGNYNEQFF
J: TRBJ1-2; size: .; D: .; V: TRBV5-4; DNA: TGTGCCAGCAGCCTAATCGACAGGATGCAAGGCTACACCTTC; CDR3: CASSLIDRMQGYTF